These 5 T cell receptor beta chains were all obtained from the same sample, sequenced in a study of persistence of HIV-infected CD4 T cells. No antigens are known for them. This was the immunoSEQ version 4 assay in survey mode. The table came from immunoSEQ multiplex PCR; TCRdb's copy has only in-frame clones and leaves some out. Of around 39,000 clones in the sample, about 81% were seen once. The stimulus was an HIV-1 Gag 15-mer peptide pool, 0.95 to 1 ug/peptide/mL. CD40L/CD69 double-negative CD45RO-high memory CD4+ T cells were collected. This sample comprised cultured CD4+ T cells from PBMCs, obtained from a patient who received antiretroviral therapy. These receptors originate from an adult with HIV. The donor label of this sample is uncertain.

The V gene is TRBV6-5, the J gene TRBJ1-2; no clear D gene. This CDR3 has 14 residues. Germline CDR1 MNHEY, CDR2 SVGAGI. The V end was cut by 6 bases, the J end by 4 bases, with 15 bases between. The CDR3 here is CASRGAASPYGYTF. The CDR3 bases are TGTGCCAGCAGGGGAGCAGCATCCCCCTATGGCTACACCTTC.

The chain joins TRBV5-5 to TRBJ1-4; D gene unclear. Germline-derived CDR1 and CDR2 are SGHKS and YYEKEE (reference sequence). Trimming left V 2 bases short and J 7 bases short, with 12 bases between. This CDR3 has 14 residues. CDR3 sequence (DNA): TGTGCCAGCAGCTTTCAGGCAGGTAGTGAAAAACTGTTTTTT. Translating gives CASSFQAGSEKLFF.

This sequence joins TRBV18 and TRBJ1-3; D remains unclear. CDR1 and CDR2 (germline): KGHSH, LQKENI. V was trimmed by 3 bases and J by 0 bases, leaving 15 bases between them. This CDR3 has 17 amino acids. CDR3 sequence: CASSPPHLPDSGNTIYF. The CDR3 DNA sequence: TGTGCCAGCTCACCTCCCCATCTCCCGGACTCTGGAAACACCATATATTTT.

The chain is built from TRBV7-9 and TRBJ1-2, with D unclear. The CDR3 sequence is 13 residues long. V shed 5 bases and J shed 8 bases, with 15 bases lying between them. Germline V gene data show CDR1 as SEHNR and CDR2 as FQNEAQ (reference sequence). Here the CDR3 reads CASSPSLKRGYTF. The CDR3 nucleotides read TGTGCCAGCAGCCCATCCTTGAAGCGCGGCTACACCTTC.

The J gene is TRBJ1-1, the V gene TRBV6-5, with 9 bases fitting TRBD1. The trim removed 6 bases at V and 9 bases at J, leaving 5 bases unmatched. The germline V gene has CDR1 MNHEY and CDR2 SVGAGI. The CDR3 runs 12 residues. CDR3 amino acids: CASRRTGEKAFF. The CDR3 coding sequence is TGTGCCAGCAGACGGACAGGGGAGAAAGCTTTCTTT.